These 3 T cell receptor beta chains share one sample of origin, sequenced in a study of CD8+CD57+ T cells in acquired aplastic anemia. CDR3 and TCR beta VDJ profiling relied on a genomic DNA template. TCRdb called the reads again in MiXCR, with one record for every CDR3 protein. This table has around 210,000 distinct CDR3 sequences, 65% appearing once. CD8+CD57+ cell expansion, shown by flow cytometry, had occurred in the patients selected for sequencing. The specimen sequenced was sorted CD4+, CD8+, or CD8+CD57+ T cells (not recorded which) from PBMCs. These TCRs come from a human donor with aplastic anemia.

A single count supports this clonotype. The chain joins TRBV10-3 to TRBJ1-1; D remains ambiguous. CDR3 length: 14 amino acids. V lost 10 bases and J lost 1, with 16 bases in between. Looked up from germline, CDR1 is ENHRY and CDR2 is SYGVKD. The CDR3 sequence is CATKVEDRNTEAFF. For the CDR3, the DNA is TGTGCCACCAAGGTGGAGGACCGGAACACTGAAGCTTTCTTT.

The chain recombines TRBV2 with TRBJ2-1, with D uncertain. Deletions cut 8 bases from V and 4 bases from J, with 18 bases between. Germline V gives CDR1 SNHLY, CDR2 FYNNEI. This CDR3 comprises 15 residues. The CDR3 DNA sequence: TGTGCCAGCTCACCACCGGTCAGGAGATACAATGAGCAGTTCTTC. This sequence encodes CASSPPVRRYNEQFF.

The chain employs TRBV7-9 and TRBJ1-2; the D gene is possibly TRBD1 (5 bases). The CDR3 runs 13 residues. Germline lookup yields CDR1 SEHNR and CDR2 FQNEAQ (reference sequence). V was shortened by 5 bases and J by 7 bases, with 14 bases between the two germline ends. CDR3 nucleotide sequence: TGTGCCAGCAGCCAGGGTCGAGGTAGTGGCTACACCTTC. Its protein product is CASSQGRGSGYTF.